These T cell receptor beta chains were read from a single sample in a study of shared clonotypes between healthy human individuals. TCRdb's copy holds only in-frame clones and misses some; the assay was immunoSEQ multiplex PCR. The sample holds about 590,000 clones, around 95% seen once. Source material: naive CD8+ T cells sorted from blood. The receptors were sampled from a woman under 40 in good health. Each CDR3 is given with its conserved first and last residue. A D gene is named only where the DNA matches it firmly. Clone size appears in some rows only: once, few, many, or a class for an expanded clone.

cdr3_length d_call j_call clone_size v_call cdr3_nt cdr3_aa
17 NA TRBJ2-2 NA TRBV9 TGTGCCAGCAGCGTAGGGAGGGAAGGACAGCTCACCGGGGAGCTGTTTTTT CASSVGREGQLTGELFF
17 TRBD2 TRBJ2-1 NA TRBV7-6 TGTGCCAGCAGCCTCTCCGGGGCGGGAGGCTCCTACAATGAGCAGTTCTTC CASSLSGAGGSYNEQFF
14 NA TRBJ2-2 NA TRBV5-6 TGTGCCAGCTCCCCGGGGGATTGGCCCGGGGAGCTGTTTTTT CASSPGDWPGELFF
14 NA TRBJ2-1 NA TRBV9 TGTGCCAGCAGCGGAGACAGTACATACAATGAGCAGTTCTTC CASSGDSTYNEQFF
13 NA TRBJ1-5 NA TRBV19 TGTGCCAGTAGTATAGACTATAATCGGCCCCAGCATTTT CASSIDYNRPQHF
14 NA TRBJ1-4 NA TRBV9 TGTGCCAGCAGCGCAGGACAGCGTAATGAAAAACTGTTTTTT CASSAGQRNEKLFF
12 NA TRBJ2-1 NA TRBV4-1 TGCGCCAGCAGCCAAACAGGGTATGAGCAGTTCTTC CASSQTGYEQFF
15 TRBD2 TRBJ2-7 NA TRBV29-1 TGCAGCGTTGAAGGTGGGGAGCTAGCGGGAGCCGAGCAGTACTTC CSVEGGELAGAEQYF
18 TRBD1 TRBJ2-5 NA TRBV28 TGTGCCAGCAGTTTATGGGAGGGGACAGGGGTGTCGGGAGAGACCCAGTACTTC CASSLWEGTGVSGETQYF
16 NA TRBJ2-1 NA TRBV11-2 TGTGCCAGCAGCACCCCGCGAGGGATCGGATACAATGAGCAGTTCTTC CASSTPRGIGYNEQFF
11 NA TRBJ1-1 NA TRBV29-1 TGCAGCGTTCAGGAGAACACTGAAGCTTTCTTT CSVQENTEAFF
13 NA TRBJ2-7 NA TRBV27 TGTGCCAGCAGTTTCGGACCGCAGTACGAGCAGTACTTC CASSFGPQYEQYF
12 NA TRBJ1-6 NA TRBV27 TGTGCCAGCAGCACAGGTTTCGCACCCCTCCACTTT CASSTGFAPLHF
15 TRBD2 TRBJ2-7 NA TRBV27 TGTGCCAGCAGTTTATCTGGGACTAGCAGCTACGAGCAGTACTTC CASSLSGTSSYEQYF
17 NA TRBJ2-2 NA TRBV18 TGTGCCAGCTCACTTACTCCGGGACTCAGCAACACCGGGGAGCTGTTTTTT CASSLTPGLSNTGELFF
17 TRBD1 TRBJ2-5 NA TRBV4-1 TGCGCCAGCAGCCAAGTGGGAGTCAGGGGGCGCCAAGAGACCCAGTACTTC CASSQVGVRGRQETQYF
16 NA TRBJ2-2 once TRBV6-1 TGTGCCAGCAGTGAAGCCCCCAAGGGTTACACCGGGGAGCTGTTTTTT CASSEAPKGYTGELFF
12 NA TRBJ2-2 NA TRBV27 TGTGCCAGCAGTCCCGGGGGAGGGGAGCTGTTTTTT CASSPGGGELFF
14 TRBD1 TRBJ1-2 NA TRBV6-1 TGTGCCAGCAGTACTACACAGGGGGGCTATGGCTACACCTTC CASSTTQGGYGYTF
17 NA TRBJ1-1 NA TRBV9 TGTGCCAGCAGCGCTCTCCAGGGTTTTGCCTTCTACACTGAAGCTTTCTTT CASSALQGFAFYTEAFF
16 NA TRBJ1-4 NA TRBV28 TGTGCCAGCAGCTCAAGTTACAGGGATACTAATGAAAAACTGTTTTTT CASSSSYRDTNEKLFF
15 NA TRBJ2-1 NA TRBV4-2 TGTGCCAGCAGCCAAGGTGTTAGCGGAAATAATGAGCAGTTCTTC CASSQGVSGNNEQFF
16 TRBD2 TRBJ2-1 NA TRBV4-1 TGCGCCAGCAGCCAGCCCGGACTAGATTCCTACAATGAGCAGTTCTTC CASSQPGLDSYNEQFF
13 TRBD1 TRBJ2-7 NA TRBV19 TGTGCCAGTAGGGGACAGGGGTCCTACGAGCAGTACTTC CASRGQGSYEQYF
14 TRBD1 TRBJ2-7 NA TRBV9 TGTGCCAGCAGCGTAGGGCAGGGGGCATACGAGCAGTACTTC CASSVGQGAYEQYF
15 NA TRBJ1-4 NA TRBV7-8 TGTGCCAGCAGCTTAGGGGACGGAAAAGGCGAAAAACTGTTTTTT CASSLGDGKGEKLFF
14 TRBD2 TRBJ2-7 NA TRBV27 TGTGCCAGCAGTCTTATAGCGGGGCACTACGAGCAGTACTTC CASSLIAGHYEQYF
16 TRBD1 TRBJ2-2 NA TRBV27 TGTGCCAGCAGTTGGGCGGGACAGGCTGGAGCCGGGGAGCTGTTTTTT CASSWAGQAGAGELFF
15 NA TRBJ2-5 NA TRBV6-5 TGTGCCAGCAGTTACTCGATTGGCAGGGAGGAGACCCAGTACTTC CASSYSIGREETQYF
15 NA TRBJ1-3 NA TRBV7-8 TGTGCCAGCAGCCTCCTTCTAGCGACTGGAAACACCATATATTTT CASSLLLATGNTIYF
11 NA TRBJ2-7 NA TRBV20-1 TGCAGCACGAAACAGGGTTACGAGCAGTACTTC CSTKQGYEQYF
13 NA TRBJ2-7 NA TRBV28 TGTGCCAGCAGTTTTTTCAGGGGCTACGAGCAGTACTTC CASSFFRGYEQYF
14 NA TRBJ2-7 NA TRBV10-2 TGCGCCAGCAGTGAGTCGGGGGTGGGCTACGAGCAGTACTTC CASSESGVGYEQYF
13 NA TRBJ2-3 NA TRBV7-9 TGTGCCAGCAGCTCTAATCCCGGAGATACGCAGTATTTT CASSSNPGDTQYF
16 TRBD1 TRBJ1-5 NA TRBV28 TGTGCCAGCAGTTTACCGGCCGGGACAGATAATCAGCCCCAGCATTTT CASSLPAGTDNQPQHF
14 NA TRBJ2-1 NA TRBV7-2 TGTGCCAGCAGCTCCTGGGGCGGGATGAATGAGCAGTTCTTC CASSSWGGMNEQFF
15 NA TRBJ2-2 NA TRBV27 TGTGCCAGCACCAAAGGGGCCAGTCGGACCGGGGAGCTGTTTTTT CASTKGASRTGELFF
15 TRBD2 TRBJ2-1 NA TRBV19 TGTGCCAGTAGTATAGGCGGGAGGGTTCGGGATGAGCAGTTCTTC CASSIGGRVRDEQFF
15 TRBD1 TRBJ1-1 NA TRBV9 TGTGCCAGCAGCGCCCAGGGGGGGGTCTACACTGAAGCTTTCTTT CASSAQGGVYTEAFF
15 NA TRBJ2-1 NA TRBV7-9 TGTGCCAGCAGCGGAGGCGGGACAGCATACAATGAGCAGTTCTTC CASSGGGTAYNEQFF
12 NA TRBJ1-1 NA TRBV28 TGTGCCAACCGAGGCTTGAACACTGAAGCTTTCTTT CANRGLNTEAFF